This TCR beta chain was recorded in a study of CD8+ T cells in alopecia areata. Per germline, CDR1 MNHNY and CDR2 SVGAGI (reference sequence). Between the trimmed V and J ends, which lost 8 bases and 5 bases, there was a span of 9 bases. The CDR3 length is 11 residues. cDNA prepared by RNA extraction and subsequent reverse transcription served as the template for sequencing. Clones were sequenced by immunoSEQ multiplex PCR, and TCRdb holds only the in-frame ones, with some missing. The sample gives some 170,000 clones, just over 65% of which show up once; over 10% is in the top ten. This clonotype originated in a human donor with alopecia areata. Sequencing used CD8+ T cells sorted from blood, obtained at week 0. The chain carries TRBV6-6 and TRBJ2-5; a possible D gene is TRBD1 (5 bases). The DNA for the CDR3 is TGTGCCAGCTTCTCAGGGGAGACCCAGTACTTC. It specifies CASFSGETQYF.